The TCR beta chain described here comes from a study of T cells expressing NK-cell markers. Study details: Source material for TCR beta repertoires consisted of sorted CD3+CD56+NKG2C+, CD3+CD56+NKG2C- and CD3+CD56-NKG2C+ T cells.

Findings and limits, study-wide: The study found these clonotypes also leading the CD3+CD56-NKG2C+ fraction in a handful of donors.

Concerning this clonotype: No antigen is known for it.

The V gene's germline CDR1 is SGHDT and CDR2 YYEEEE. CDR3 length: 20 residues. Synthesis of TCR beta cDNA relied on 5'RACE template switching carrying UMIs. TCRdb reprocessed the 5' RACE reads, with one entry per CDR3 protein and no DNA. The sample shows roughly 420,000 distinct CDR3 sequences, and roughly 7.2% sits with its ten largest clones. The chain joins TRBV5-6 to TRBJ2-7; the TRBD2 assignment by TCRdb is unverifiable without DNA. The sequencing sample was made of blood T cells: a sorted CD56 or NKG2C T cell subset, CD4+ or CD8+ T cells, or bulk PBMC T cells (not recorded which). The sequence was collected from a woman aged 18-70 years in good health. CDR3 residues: CASSLANSAGGPKNSYEQYF.